The next 5 T cell receptor beta chains were all read from a single sample in a study of blood T cells in healthy people across ages. Using a J-beta primer mix together with a sample-barcoded 5' primer, a second PCR was run for roughly 6 to 11 cycles. In TCRdb, the 5' RACE reads were re-called with MiXCR into one record per CDR3 protein. The sample consists of some 900,000 distinct CDR3 sequences, 29% of them appearing once. Material: blood. Receptor source: a woman of 80 years or more in good health.

This chain connects TRBV3-1 to TRBJ2-3, with 8 bases aligning to TRBD2. The CDR3 is 17 amino acids. V lost 4 bases and J lost 6; bases outside the gene matches: 15. Germline CDR1 LGHDT, CDR2 YNNKEL (reference sequence). The CDR3 sequence is CASSLRVQAGVGDTQYF. In DNA form, the CDR3 reads TGTGCCAGCAGCCTAAGGGTGCAAGCGGGGGTCGGGGATACGCAGTATTTT.

This clonotype appeared a few times. The chain uses TRBV25-1 and TRBJ2-2; D call uncertain. The V gene's germline CDR1 is MGHDK and CDR2 SYGVNS. Trimming cost V 2 bases and J 7 bases, with 8 bases left between them. The CDR3 is 13 amino acids. The CDR3, as DNA: TGTGCCAGCAGTGAACGGTGGGGCGGGGAGCTGTTTTTT. Translated: CASSERWGGELFF.

Ten or more counts support this clonotype. V usage is TRBV12-3 or TRBV12-4 and J usage is TRBJ2-1; TRBD1 aligns across 9 bases. Trimming at V came to 7 bases and at J to 6 bases, leaving 10 bases not matched to a gene. The length of the CDR3 is 15 residues. CDR3 amino acids: CASTGTGWAGNEQFF. Written as DNA, the CDR3 is TGTGCCAGCACGGGGACAGGGTGGGCCGGCAATGAGCAGTTCTTC.

This clonotype was detected ten times or more. The chain employs TRBV6-5 and TRBJ2-3; 9 nucleotides align to TRBD1. V lost 5 bases, J lost 2 bases, and 2 bases stayed unmatched. Per the germline V gene, CDR1 is MNHEY and CDR2 is SVGAGI. There are 14 residues in the CDR3. Here the CDR3 DNA reads TGTGCCAGCAGTAAACAGGGGGCCACAGATACGCAGTATTTT. It is translated as CASSKQGATDTQYF.

This clonotype appeared many times. The chain joins TRBV27 to TRBJ2-7, with TRBD2 matching 9 bases. With 6 bases clipped from V and 0 bases from J, the junction kept 12 bases outside the gene matches. The germline gives CDR1 MNHEY, CDR2 SMNVEV (reference sequence). CDR3 size: 17 residues. CDR3 in amino acids: CASRQYGSGGNSYEQYF. The DNA for the CDR3 is TGTGCCAGCAGACAGTATGGCAGCGGGGGGAACTCCTACGAGCAGTACTTC.